The clone carrying this TCR beta chain appeared a few times. What it binds is unknown. Constant-region reverse primers amplified full-length variable regions, followed by semi-nested Nested Universal Primer A PCR. TCRdb used MiXCR to reprocess the 5' RACE reads, holding one entry per CDR3 protein. This table holds just under 65,000 distinct CDR3 sequences, under 25% found once. The memory fraction was CD4+CD45RO+CD25- cells. Per the germline V gene, CDR1 is SQVTM and CDR2 is ANQGSEA. This CDR3 is 13 amino acids long. V shed 7 bases and J 5 bases; nucleotides not matched to a gene: 9. Study findings and constraints: Greatest tumor Treg TCR overlap was with tumor naive CD4+ cells. Tumor memory CD4+ T cell TCR gene usage clustered with blood and lymph node memory CD4+ cells and lymph node naive CD4+ cells.

V gene TRBV29-1 combines with J gene TRBJ2-3; 7 bases are a match to TRBD2. This receptor was taken from a female donor with breast cancer. Source material: memory CD4+ T cells sorted from a lymph node. The subset denotes: memory CD4+ T cells, CD4+CD45RO+CD25-. The chain's CDR3 is CSGTSHSQDTQYF. CDR3 DNA sequence: TGCAGCGGGACTAGTCATTCACAAGATACGCAGTATTTT.